This T cell receptor beta chain was found in a study of CD8 T cells in Susac syndrome. Study-wide findings and caveats: By the study's own acknowledgment, its TCR sequencing and HLA analysis included relatively few individuals.

A word on this clonotype: Its antigen is undetermined.

RNA in amounts of about 0.5 to 1 ug was reverse transcribed with random hexamers. TCR beta CDR3 was amplified by immunoSEQ covering 54 Vbeta and 13 Jbeta. A single record per CDR3 protein comes from TCRdb applying MiXCR to the immunoSEQ multiplex PCR reads. This sample carries 250,000 to 350,000 distinct CDR3 sequences, about 85% of them seen once, and the ten largest clones take over 0.1%. The source is a human donor with multiple sclerosis. Material for sequencing was CD8+ T cells from PBMCs.

This CDR3 is CASSSRGANYGYTF. The CDR3 DNA follows: TGTGCCAGCAGCTCCAGGGGCGCTAACTATGGCTACACCTTC. This rearrangement joins TRBV27 to TRBJ1-2; D may be TRBD1 (6 bases). Germline CDR1 and CDR2: MNHEY and SMNVEV (reference sequence). CDR3 length: 14 residues. V was pared by 6 bases and J by 0 bases, with 11 bases between.